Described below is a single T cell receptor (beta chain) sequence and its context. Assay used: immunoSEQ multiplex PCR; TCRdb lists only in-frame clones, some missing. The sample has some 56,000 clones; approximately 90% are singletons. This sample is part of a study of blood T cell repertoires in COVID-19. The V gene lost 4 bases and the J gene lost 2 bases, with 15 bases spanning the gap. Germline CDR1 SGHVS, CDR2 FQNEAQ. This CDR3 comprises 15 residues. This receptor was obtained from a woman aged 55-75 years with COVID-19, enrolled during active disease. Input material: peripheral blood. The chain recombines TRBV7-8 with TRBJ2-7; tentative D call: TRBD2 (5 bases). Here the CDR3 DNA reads TGTGCCAGCAGCTCGGCGGGTTTAAGCCCCTACGAGCAGTACTTC. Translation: CASSSAGLSPYEQYF.